The 22 T cell receptor beta chains below were found in one sample sequenced in a study of blood T cell repertoires in COVID-19. Generated by immunoSEQ multiplex PCR, the TCRdb table keeps only in-frame clones and is missing some. Among about 52,000 clones listed, more than 85% were seen once. The sequenced sample consisted of peripheral blood. Receptors were obtained from a man aged 45-65 years with active COVID-19.

The chain recombines TRBV4-1 with TRBJ2-1; 9 nucleotides agree with TRBD1. The CDR3 totals 17 residues. CDR1 MGHRA and CDR2 YSYEKL come from the germline V gene. Losses at the gene ends were 0 bases for V and 4 bases for J; bases not matched to a gene: 7. CDR3 region: CASSQELGQGTYNEQFF. The CDR3 bases are TGCGCCAGCAGCCAAGAATTGGGACAGGGAACTTACAATGAGCAGTTCTTC.

The CDR3 reads CASSFPLTYEQYF. As DNA, the CDR3 is TGTGCCAGCAGTTTCCCATTGACTTACGAGCAGTACTTC. The rearrangement uses TRBV28 and TRBJ2-7; D is undetermined. This CDR3 contains 13 residues. Germline V CDR1 and CDR2: MDHEN, SYDVKM. Deletions cut 3 bases from V and 4 bases from J, with 10 bases between.

The chain has TRBV29-1 and TRBJ2-1; 10 bases line up with TRBD2. The germline V gene encodes CDR1 SQVTM and CDR2 ANQGSEA. The CDR3 covers 20 residues. V lost 5 bases, J lost 3 bases, and 22 bases stayed unmatched. Here the CDR3 DNA reads TGCAGCGTTATTACGGACAGTAGCGGGAGGCCACTTTATTTCTACAATGAGCAGTTCTTC. Amino acids: CSVITDSSGRPLYFYNEQFF.

The V and J genes are TRBV7-2 and TRBJ2-7; 9 bases are shared with TRBD2. CDR3 size: 17 residues. The germline CDR1 and CDR2 sequences are SGHTA and FQGNSA. The J segment lost 0 bases and the V segment lost 0 bases, leaving 6 bases of the junction unmatched. The CDR3 sequence: CASSLASGGFSSYEQYF. The CDR3 nucleotides are TGTGCCAGCAGCTTAGCTAGCGGGGGTTTCAGCTCCTACGAGCAGTACTTC.

The sample holds a few counts of this clone. In DNA form, the CDR3 reads TGTGCCAGCGAAGGGACAGGGCCCGGGGAGCTGTTTTTT. Protein: CASEGTGPGELFF. The J gene is TRBJ2-2, the V gene TRBV6-5; 9 nucleotides align to TRBD1. This CDR3 has 13 amino acids. Trimming cost V 8 bases and J 6 bases; bases outside gene matches: 4. Germline V gives CDR1 MNHEY, CDR2 SVGAGI.

The chain couples TRBV14 to TRBJ2-1; no reliable D call. Trimming removed 0 bases at V and 3 bases at J, with 9 bases between. Germline CDR1 SGHDN, CDR2 FVKESK. The CDR3 has 15 residues. The CDR3 nucleotides are TGTGCCAGCAGCCAAGATGGGCAGGACTACAATGAGCAGTTCTTC. Protein product: CASSQDGQDYNEQFF.

The chain links TRBV5-6 to TRBJ2-7; a weak D match, TRBD1 (6 bases). The CDR3 consists of 13 residues. From germline, CDR1 is SGHDT and CDR2 YYEEEE. Trimming took off 6 bases at V and 4 bases at J, with 14 bases between the two ends. Here the CDR3 DNA reads TGTGCCAGCACAGGACAGAGCTATTACGAGCAGTACTTC. Its translation: CASTGQSYYEQYF.

The chain employs TRBV27 and TRBJ2-5, with TRBD2 as a possible D gene (6 bases). Trimming removed 0 bases at V and 4 bases at J, with 9 bases between. Germline V CDR1 and CDR2: MNHEY, SMNVEV (reference sequence). This CDR3 comprises 14 residues. For the CDR3, the DNA is TGTGCCAGCAGTTTATCGATCGGGGGAGAGACCCAGTACTTC. This encodes CASSLSIGGETQYF.

The chain is built from TRBV10-3 and TRBJ2-1; 10 nucleotides match TRBD1. Germline values: CDR1 ENHRY, CDR2 SYGVKD. The V and J ends lost 11 bases and 9 bases, in that order; junction bases with no gene match: 13. The CDR3 loop spans 14 amino acids. The CDR3 bases are TGTGCCTCTCACCGGGACAGGGGTAACCTTGAGCAGTTCTTC. This sequence encodes CASHRDRGNLEQFF.

The J gene is TRBJ1-3, the V gene TRBV6-5; TRBD1 matches at 7 bases. Germline CDR1 is MNHEY and CDR2 is SVGAGI. The CDR3 sequence is 13 residues long. J was trimmed by 4 bases and V by 6 bases; bases with no gene match: 3. The CDR3 region has the DNA TGTGCCAGCAGGACAGGGTGGGGAAACACCATATATTTT. This sequence encodes CASRTGWGNTIYF.

J is TRBJ1-1 and V is TRBV30; the match to TRBD1 covers 8 bases. The CDR3 runs 13 residues. In germline, CDR1 is GTSNPN, CDR2 SVGIG (reference sequence). Trimming removed 5 bases from V and 2 bases from J; junction bases left unmatched: 4. The CDR3 DNA follows: TGTGCCTGGGACAGGGGCCCCAACACTGAAGCTTTCTTT. Translated, it gives CAWDRGPNTEAFF.

The chain couples TRBV15 to TRBJ2-1, with TRBD2 matching 10 bases. Trimming at V came to 1 base and at J to 4 bases, leaving 4 bases not matched to a gene. Germline CDR1 LNHNV, CDR2 YYDKDF (reference sequence). The CDR3 contains 16 residues. The CDR3 sequence is CATSRASGSYYNEQFF. Here the CDR3 DNA reads TGTGCCACCAGCAGAGCTAGCGGGAGTTATTACAATGAGCAGTTCTTC.

The rearrangement joins TRBV5-4 to TRBJ2-7; 9 bases align to TRBD1. V was pared by 5 bases and J by 6 bases, with 15 bases of the junction left unmatched. Germline V CDR1 and CDR2: SGHNT, YYREEE (reference sequence). The CDR3 sequence is 16 residues long. The CDR3 region is CASRTGGGQGGGEQYF. CDR3 bases: TGTGCCAGCAGGACCGGTGGGGGACAGGGAGGCGGCGAGCAGTACTTC.

V gene TRBV11-3 combines with J gene TRBJ2-3; D possibly corresponds to TRBD1 (6 bases). Germline lookup yields CDR1 SGHNT and CDR2 YENEEA. This CDR3 has 14 residues. V lost 3 bases, J lost 6 bases, and 13 bases lay in between. Here the CDR3 DNA reads TGTGCCAGCAGCTTCTCACAGGGAGCGGATACGCAGTATTTT. Translating gives CASSFSQGADTQYF.

This rearrangement joins TRBV28 to TRBJ2-7; D unresolved. This CDR3 region has 14 residues. V was pared by 3 bases and J by 0 bases, with 9 bases between. Per germline, CDR1 MDHEN and CDR2 SYDVKM. In DNA, the CDR3 is TGTGCCAGCAGTTTGTTGGAGCGCTCCTACGAGCAGTACTTC. Amino acids: CASSLLERSYEQYF.

This clone was detected only a few times. The gene calls are TRBV12-3 or TRBV12-4 and TRBJ1-6; D is unresolved. The CDR3 length is 13 residues. Trimming cost V 3 bases and J 5 bases, with 5 bases left between them. The CDR3 loop is CASSFQDNSPLHF. In DNA form, the CDR3 reads TGTGCCAGCAGTTTCCAGGATAATTCACCCCTCCACTTT.

This chain joins TRBV28 and TRBJ2-4, with TRBD1 identical over 9 bases. Unmatched junction bases numbered 12, after V lost 7 bases and J lost 11 bases. This CDR3 spans 14 amino acids. Per the germline V gene, CDR1 is MDHEN and CDR2 is SYDVKM. In DNA, the CDR3 is TGTGCCAGCACCCCGGGACAGGGACAGGGAGTTCAGTACTTC. Encoded protein: CASTPGQGQGVQYF.

V is TRBV10-1 and J is TRBJ1-1; 9 nucleotides align to TRBD1. J lost 1 base, V lost 0 bases, and 3 bases had no gene match. Germline lookup yields CDR1 WNHNN and CDR2 SYGVQD (reference sequence). The CDR3 is made up of 16 amino acids. CDR3: CASSESRQGGNTEAFF. CDR3 nucleotide sequence: TGCGCCAGCAGTGAGTCCCGACAGGGGGGGAACACTGAAGCTTTCTTT.

The gene calls are TRBV15 and TRBJ2-2; 10 bases are shared with TRBD1. This CDR3 comprises 16 residues. CDR1 is LNHNV and CDR2 is YYDKDF in the germline V gene (reference sequence). V trimming: 5 bases; J trimming: 6 bases; junction bases outside the gene matches: 9. CDR3 DNA: TGTGCCACCAGCTTTGGACAGGGGGTTGGTGCCGGGGAGCTGTTTTTT. This translates into CATSFGQGVGAGELFF.

The J gene is TRBJ1-1, the V gene TRBV9; possible D gene TRBD1, 5 bases. The CDR3 extends over 16 amino acids. CDR1 is SGDLS and CDR2 is YYNGEE in the germline V gene. V lost 0 bases to trimming and J lost 5 bases, with 17 bases between them. The chain's CDR3 is CASSVVSGAGRTEAFF. The CDR3 nucleotides read TGTGCCAGCAGCGTAGTGTCTGGGGCCGGGAGGACTGAAGCTTTCTTT.

V gene TRBV18 combines with J gene TRBJ1-5, with D unclear. Germline-derived CDR1 and CDR2 are KGHSH and LQKENI. The V and J ends lost 2 bases and 5 bases respectively, with 10 bases between them. The CDR3 length is 14 residues. CDR3 sequence reads: CASSPAGGHQPQHF. The CDR3 DNA reads TGTGCCAGCTCACCAGCGGGCGGTCATCAGCCCCAGCATTTT.

V usage is TRBV5-1 and J usage is TRBJ2-7, with no clear D. V dropped 6 bases and J dropped 4 bases, with 11 bases sitting between them. CDR3 length equals 12 residues. Looked up from germline, CDR1 is SGHRS and CDR2 is YFSETQ. The CDR3 sequence is CASIPVRYEQYF. In DNA, the CDR3 is TGCGCCAGCATTCCGGTTCGTTACGAGCAGTACTTC.